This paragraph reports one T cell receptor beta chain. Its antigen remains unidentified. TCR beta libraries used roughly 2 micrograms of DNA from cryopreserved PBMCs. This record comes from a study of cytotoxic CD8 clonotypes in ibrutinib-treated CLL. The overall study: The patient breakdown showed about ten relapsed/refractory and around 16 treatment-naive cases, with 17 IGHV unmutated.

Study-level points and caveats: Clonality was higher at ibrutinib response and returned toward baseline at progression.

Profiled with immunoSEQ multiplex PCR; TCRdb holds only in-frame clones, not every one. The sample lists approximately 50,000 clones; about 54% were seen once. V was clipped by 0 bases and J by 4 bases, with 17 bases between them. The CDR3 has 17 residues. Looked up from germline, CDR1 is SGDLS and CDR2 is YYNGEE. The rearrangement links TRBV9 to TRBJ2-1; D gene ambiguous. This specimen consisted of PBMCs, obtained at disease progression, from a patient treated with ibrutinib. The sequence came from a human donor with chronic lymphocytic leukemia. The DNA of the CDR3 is TGTGCCAGCAGCGTAGCTACCTTGGGATTTGCTTACAATGAGCAGTTCTTC. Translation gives CASSVATLGFAYNEQFF. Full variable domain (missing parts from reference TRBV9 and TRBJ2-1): DSGVTQTPKHLITATGQRVTLRCSPRSGDLSVYWYQQSLDQGLQFLIQYYNGEERAKGNILERFSAQQFPDLHSELNLSSLELGDSALYFCASSVATLGFAYNEQFFGPGTRLTVL.